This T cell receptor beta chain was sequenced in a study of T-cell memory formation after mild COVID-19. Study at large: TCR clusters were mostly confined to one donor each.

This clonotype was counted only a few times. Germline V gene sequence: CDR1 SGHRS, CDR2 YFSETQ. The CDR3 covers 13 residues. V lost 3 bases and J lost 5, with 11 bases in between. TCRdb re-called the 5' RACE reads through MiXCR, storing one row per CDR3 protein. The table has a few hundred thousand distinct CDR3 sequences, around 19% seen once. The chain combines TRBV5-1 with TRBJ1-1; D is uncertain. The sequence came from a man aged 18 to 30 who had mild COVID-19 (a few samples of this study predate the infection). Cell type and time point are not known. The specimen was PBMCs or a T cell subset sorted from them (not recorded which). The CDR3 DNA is TGCGCCAGCAGCTCTCCGACCGGTACTGAAGCTTTCTTT. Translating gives CASSSPTGTEAFF. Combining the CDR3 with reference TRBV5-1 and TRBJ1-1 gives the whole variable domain KAGVTQTPRYLIKTRGQQVTLSCSPISGHRSVSWYQQTPGQGLQFLFEYFSETQRNKGNFPGRFSGRQFSNSRSEMNVSTLELGDSALYLCASSSPTGTEAFFGQGTRLTVV.